This T cell receptor (beta chain) is drawn from a study of T-cell reconstitution after alpha-beta-depleted transplantation in children. There are a few counts of this clonotype. TCRbeta library preparation incorporated unique molecular identifiers. Via MiXCR, TCRdb re-called the PCR reads, giving one row per CDR3 protein. The sample shows almost 500,000 distinct CDR3 sequences, around 12% of them seen only once. CDR1 and CDR2 (germline): KGHSH, LQKENI. The ends lost 6 bases at V and 3 bases at J; junction bases unmatched: 10. The CDR3 spans 16 residues. The genes are TRBV18 and TRBJ2-1; 8 bases agree with TRBD2. The receptor was isolated from a human donor who donated a stem cell graft to a child with combined immunodeficiency. The source was PBMCs from the stem cell graft donor, collected from the stem cell graft. CDR3 in DNA: TGTGCCAGCTCGCGCGGGGGGCGCCTTTTCTACAATGAGCAGTTCTTC. It yields the protein CASSRGGRLFYNEQFF.